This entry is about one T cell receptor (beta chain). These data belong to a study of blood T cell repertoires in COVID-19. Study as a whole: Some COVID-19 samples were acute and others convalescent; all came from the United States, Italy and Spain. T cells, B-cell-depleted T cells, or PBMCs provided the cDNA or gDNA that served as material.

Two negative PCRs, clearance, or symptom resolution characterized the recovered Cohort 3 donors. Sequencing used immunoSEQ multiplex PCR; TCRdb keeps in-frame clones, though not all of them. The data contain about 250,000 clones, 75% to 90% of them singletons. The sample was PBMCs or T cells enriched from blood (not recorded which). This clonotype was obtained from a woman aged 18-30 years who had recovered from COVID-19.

CDR3 amino acids: CASSLVRAASGQPQHF. DNA of the CDR3: TGTGCCAGCAGCTTAGTACGTGCGGCTTCAGGGCAGCCCCAGCATTTT. The V gene is TRBV7-8, the J gene TRBJ1-5; maybe TRBD1 (5 bases). The CDR3 spans 16 residues. CDR1 is SGHVS and CDR2 is FQNEAQ in the germline V gene. V dropped 1 base and J dropped 7 bases, with 17 bases sitting between them.